Presented here are 32 T cell receptor beta chains from one specimen sequenced in a study of STAT5B mutations in CD4+ large granular lymphocyte leukemia. Method: immunoSEQ multiplex PCR; TCRdb's copy keeps in-frame clones and lacks some. Of tens of thousands of clones listed, around 75% are singletons. Sequencing was carried out using CD4+ T cells from blood buffy coats. Source of these receptors: a human donor in good health.

This chain links TRBV9 with TRBJ1-4, with TRBD1 as a possible D gene (6 bases). The CDR3 runs 16 residues. Germline-derived CDR1 and CDR2 are SGDLS and YYNGEE. The germline V and J ends were trimmed by 4 bases and 7 bases, with 20 bases remaining between them. The CDR3 loop reads CASSTGTPRGGEKLFF. Here the CDR3 DNA reads TGTGCCAGCAGCACCGGGACTCCTAGAGGGGGTGAAAAACTGTTTTTT.

This clone appeared a few times. This sequence joins TRBV11-2 and TRBJ2-5; D remains ambiguous. Trimming removed 1 base at V and 5 bases at J, with 2 bases between. Per germline, CDR1 SGHAT and CDR2 FQNNGV. CDR3 length equals 11 residues. The CDR3 sequence is CASSLGETQYF. The CDR3 coding sequence is TGTGCCAGCAGCTTAGGGGAGACCCAGTACTTC.

This clone has a handful of counts. The V call is TRBV6-8, the J call TRBJ1-2, with D unresolved. Trimming left V 4 bases short and J 6 bases short, with 6 bases between. The germline V gene encodes CDR1 MNHGY and CDR2 SAAAGT. The CDR3 totals 11 residues. CDR3 in DNA: TGTGCCAGCAGTTGGCTCGATGGCTACACCTTC. Amino acid sequence: CASSWLDGYTF.

This clone came up a few times. V gene TRBV4-3 combines with J gene TRBJ2-1; 10 nucleotides match TRBD2. After removal of 0 bases from V and 7 bases from J, the junction contained 9 bases not matched to a gene. The germline V gene has CDR1 LGHNA and CDR2 YSLEER. This CDR3 is built from 17 residues. This chain's CDR3 is CASSQDPLAGVKNEQFF. Here the CDR3 DNA reads TGCGCCAGCAGCCAAGATCCCCTAGCGGGGGTTAAAAATGAGCAGTTCTTC.

This chain joins TRBV5-1 and TRBJ2-2; D unresolved. There are 12 residues in the CDR3. Per germline, CDR1 SGHRS and CDR2 YFSETQ. V dropped 3 bases and J dropped 0 bases, with 0 bases sitting between them. CDR3 sequence (DNA): TGCGCCAGCAGCTCGAACACCGGGGAGCTGTTTTTT. It encodes CASSSNTGELFF.

The rearrangement links TRBV5-1 to TRBJ2-1; the D gene could be TRBD1 or TRBD2 (5 bases each). The ends were cut back, 4 bases at V and 3 bases at J, with 20 bases in the middle. The germline V gene has CDR1 SGHRS and CDR2 YFSETQ. The CDR3 covers 17 residues. The CDR3 DNA follows: TGCGCCAGCAGCAGCCAACCCGGGACGGGATTCTACAATGAGCAGTTCTTC. This translates into CASSSQPGTGFYNEQFF.

This chain links TRBV6-5 with TRBJ1-4; a weak D match, TRBD1 (5 bases). The CDR3 is made up of 15 amino acids. V was trimmed by 5 bases and J by 4 bases, leaving 14 bases between them. The germline V gene encodes CDR1 MNHEY and CDR2 SVGAGI. Here the CDR3 reads CASSRRQPLNEKLFF. CDR3 coding DNA: TGTGCCAGCAGTCGCCGACAGCCTCTTAATGAAAAACTGTTTTTT.

The J gene is TRBJ2-7, the V gene TRBV5-1; D call uncertain. Germline CDR1 reads SGHRS; CDR2 reads YFSETQ. This CDR3 has 15 amino acids. Trimming shortened V by 2 bases and J by 1 base, and 13 bases separated the two germline ends. The CDR3 coding sequence is TGCGCCAGCAGCTTCGGGCTCACCGGGTCCTACGAGCAGTACTTC. This translates into CASSFGLTGSYEQYF.

The chain recombines TRBV30 with TRBJ2-2, with D perhaps TRBD2 (6 bases). V dropped 5 bases and J dropped 0 bases, with 10 bases sitting between them. The CDR3 has 14 residues. Germline values: CDR1 GTSNPN, CDR2 SVGIG (reference sequence). The DNA of the CDR3 is TGTGCCTGGGGAGGGGTTTCGAACACCGGGGAGCTGTTTTTT. Encoded protein: CAWGGVSNTGELFF. The variable domain in full, with the rest retrieved from reference TRBV30 and TRBJ2-2, is SQTIHQWPATLVQPVGSPLSLECTVEGTSNPNLYWYRQAAGRGLQLLFYSVGIGQISSEVPQNLSASRPQDRQFILSSKKLLLSDSGFYLCAWGGVSNTGELFFGEGSRLTVL.

The chain combines TRBV6-1 with TRBJ2-3; 10 nucleotides line up with TRBD2. Germline V lookup: CDR1 MNHNS, CDR2 SASEGT. There are 15 residues in the CDR3. V lost 5 bases, J lost 1 base, and 3 bases stayed unmatched. The CDR3 region is CASSSGGAGTDTQYF. In DNA form, the CDR3 reads TGTGCCAGCAGTAGCGGGGGGGCGGGCACAGATACGCAGTATTTT.

CDR3 nucleotide sequence: TGTGCCAGCACCCAAACCGGGCAGAAGTATGGCTACACCTTC. Protein sequence: CASTQTGQKYGYTF. The chain is built from TRBV5-6 and TRBJ1-2; D is unresolved. CDR1 SGHDT and CDR2 YYEEEE come from the germline V gene. Deletions cut 6 bases from V and 5 bases from J, with 17 bases between. The CDR3 consists of 14 residues.

The chain has TRBV4-1 and TRBJ1-2, with D possibly matching TRBD1 (6 bases). The V end was cut by 1 base, the J end by 4 bases, with 13 bases between. The germline gives CDR1 MGHRA, CDR2 YSYEKL. This CDR3 spans 15 amino acids. CDR3 nucleotides: TGCGCCAGCAGCCAAGGGGCAGGGGAGGGCTATGGCTACACCTTC. Encoded protein: CASSQGAGEGYGYTF.

V usage is TRBV15 and J usage is TRBJ2-5; tentatively, D is TRBD2 (5 bases). Germline V gene sequence: CDR1 LNHNV, CDR2 YYDKDF (reference sequence). V was pared by 3 bases and J by 5 bases, with 19 bases between. CDR3 length equals 16 residues. CDR3 protein: CATSSPGGSLVETQYF. The CDR3 DNA reads as TGTGCCACCAGCAGTCCGGGCGGGTCCCTTGTGGAGACCCAGTACTTC.

J is TRBJ2-1 and V is TRBV29-1; TRBD2 agrees at 7 bases. The V gene's germline CDR1 is SQVTM and CDR2 ANQGSEA. J was trimmed by 4 bases and V by 6 bases; bases with no gene match: 6. The CDR3 sequence is 13 residues long. This CDR3 is CSVTTSSYNEQFF. DNA for the CDR3: TGCAGCGTCACGACTAGCAGTTACAATGAGCAGTTCTTC.

The V gene is TRBV18, the J gene TRBJ2-5, with 9 bases that match TRBD1. The germline V gene has CDR1 KGHSH and CDR2 LQKENI. This CDR3 spans 15 amino acids. Trimming at V came to 4 bases and at J to 3 bases, leaving 6 bases not matched to a gene. DNA of the CDR3: TGTGCCAGCTCACTAGCCGGGACAGGGAAAGAGACCCAGTACTTC. Its protein product is CASSLAGTGKETQYF.

This clone was observed a handful of times. This chain joins TRBV27 and TRBJ2-7, with TRBD2 as a possible D gene (6 bases). V lost 2 bases, J lost 0 bases, and 14 bases lay in between. The CDR3 has 16 residues. Germline CDR1 reads MNHEY; CDR2 reads SMNVEV (reference sequence). The CDR3 protein is CASSLVGPSVSYEQYF. The CDR3 DNA follows: TGTGCCAGCAGTTTAGTGGGACCTAGCGTCTCCTACGAGCAGTACTTC.

J is TRBJ1-2 and V is TRBV5-4, with D perhaps TRBD1 (5 bases). Per the germline V gene, CDR1 is SGHNT and CDR2 is YYREEE (reference sequence). V lost 0 bases, J lost 8 bases, and 14 bases lay in between. The CDR3 length is 14 residues. The CDR3 here is CASSLDIRVEGYTF. CDR3 coding DNA: TGTGCCAGCAGCTTGGATATCAGGGTTGAAGGCTACACCTTC.

This clone was seen only a few times. V is TRBV2 and J is TRBJ2-7, with 9 bases aligning to TRBD1. This CDR3 comprises 14 residues. CDR1 SNHLY and CDR2 FYNNEI come from the germline V gene. With 6 bases clipped from V and 5 bases from J, the junction kept 8 bases outside the gene matches. The CDR3 bases are TGTGCCAGCAGCCCGGGACAGGGTTTGAACGAGCAGTACTTC. This sequence encodes CASSPGQGLNEQYF.

CDR3 region: CASLRYGTGGNEQYF. CDR3 in DNA: TGTGCCAGCCTACGATACGGGACAGGGGGAAACGAGCAGTACTTC. V is TRBV6-1 and J is TRBJ2-7, with TRBD1 matching 11 bases. Trimming at V came to 8 bases and at J to 5 bases, leaving 11 bases not matched to a gene. Germline V gene sequence: CDR1 MNHNS, CDR2 SASEGT. The CDR3 totals 15 residues.

DNA of the CDR3: TGTGCCAGTAGTATAGCCCGGACAGGGGCCAACGTCCTGACTTTC. This gives the protein CASSIARTGANVLTF. The gene calls are TRBV19 and TRBJ2-6, with D possibly matching TRBD1 (5 bases). The germline V and J ends were trimmed by 1 base and 4 bases, with 8 bases remaining between them. The CDR3 contains 15 residues. Germline-derived CDR1 and CDR2 are LNHDA and SQIVND (reference sequence).

CDR3 loop: CASSLAKDRRRLGDEQFF. The CDR3 nucleotides read TGCGCCAGCAGCTTGGCAAAAGACCGTCGGAGGTTAGGCGATGAGCAGTTCTTC. The chain couples TRBV5-1 to TRBJ2-1; D may be TRBD2 (5 bases). CDR3 length: 18 amino acids. The V and J ends lost 0 bases and 8 bases respectively, with 24 bases between them. Germline V gene lookup returns CDR1 SGHRS and CDR2 YFSETQ.

This chain links TRBV5-1 with TRBJ2-3, with TRBD1 matching over 8 bases. After removal of 4 bases from V and 4 bases from J, the junction contained 8 bases not matched to a gene. The CDR3 covers 15 residues. Germline values: CDR1 SGHRS, CDR2 YFSETQ. CDR3 loop: CASSPRQGSADTQYF. The CDR3 nucleotides are TGCGCCAGCAGCCCCCGACAGGGGTCCGCAGATACGCAGTATTTT. The variable domain in full, with the rest retrieved from reference TRBV5-1 and TRBJ2-3, is KAGVTQTPRYLIKTRGQQVTLSCSPISGHRSVSWYQQTPGQGLQFLFEYFSETQRNKGNFPGRFSGRQFSNSRSEMNVSTLELGDSALYLCASSPRQGSADTQYFGPGTRLTVL.

The gene calls are TRBV5-1 and TRBJ2-3; 8 nucleotides line up with TRBD2. The V gene's germline CDR1 is SGHRS and CDR2 YFSETQ. The CDR3 covers 15 residues. With 3 bases clipped from V and 6 bases from J, the junction kept 9 bases outside the gene matches. CDR3 DNA: TGCGCCAGCAGCTGGCTCGGCGGGACTAGGGATACGCAGTATTTT. As protein: CASSWLGGTRDTQYF.

This clone appeared once. The V and J genes are TRBV7-2 and TRBJ2-5; 9 positions agree with TRBD2. There are 15 residues in the CDR3. V shed 1 base and J 0 bases; nucleotides not matched to a gene: 0. CDR1 and CDR2 from the germline V gene are SGHTA and FQGNSA. The CDR3 spells CASSLGLADQETQYF. The CDR3 nucleotides read TGTGCCAGCAGCTTAGGACTAGCGGACCAAGAGACCCAGTACTTC.

This chain uses TRBV7-2 with TRBJ1-5, with a tentative D call TRBD1 (5 bases). Germline V gene sequence: CDR1 SGHTA, CDR2 FQGNSA. V was trimmed by 1 base and J by 7 bases, leaving 14 bases between them. CDR3 length: 15 amino acids. DNA for the CDR3: TGTGCCAGCAGCTTAGAACGGGGGAAGGGGCAGCCCCAGCATTTT. Translation gives CASSLERGKGQPQHF.

This chain joins TRBV7-6 and TRBJ1-2, with 7 nucleotides matching TRBD1. J was trimmed by 6 bases and V by 4 bases; bases with no gene match: 11. There are 15 residues in the CDR3. Per the germline V gene, CDR1 is SGHVS and CDR2 is FNYEAQ. The CDR3 nucleotides are TGTGCCAGCAGCTCGACCGAGACAGGGAGAAATGGCTACACCTTC. Its protein product is CASSSTETGRNGYTF.

This clone has more than one count but fewer than ten. The rearrangement joins TRBV19 to TRBJ2-3; 9 bases agree with TRBD1. CDR3 length equals 18 residues. The germline V gene has CDR1 LNHDA and CDR2 SQIVND (reference sequence). V trimming: 5 bases; J trimming: 5 bases; junction bases outside the gene matches: 17. Here the CDR3 reads CASSLTHSGTGYRDTQYF. For the CDR3, the DNA is TGTGCCAGTAGTCTCACCCATTCCGGGACAGGGTATCGAGATACGCAGTATTTT.

This chain connects TRBV5-1 to TRBJ2-1; 8 nucleotides align to TRBD2. Germline V gives CDR1 SGHRS, CDR2 YFSETQ. This CDR3 spans 16 amino acids. With V trimmed by 1 base and J by 1 base, 4 bases remained unmatched. DNA for the CDR3: TGCGCCAGCAGCTTGACTAGCGGTATTTCCTACAATGAGCAGTTCTTC. Residues: CASSLTSGISYNEQFF.

The chain recombines TRBV28 with TRBJ2-5; 8 positions match TRBD1. This CDR3 spans 14 amino acids. The V and J ends lost 4 bases and 3 bases, in that order; junction bases with no gene match: 4. The germline CDR1 and CDR2 sequences are MDHEN and SYDVKM. CDR3 nucleotides: TGTGCCAGCAGTTCATTGGACAGGGAAGAGACCCAGTACTTC. The encoded protein is CASSSLDREETQYF.

This chain connects TRBV29-1 to TRBJ1-4, with D possibly matching TRBD1 (5 bases). This CDR3 contains 13 residues. Germline CDR1 and CDR2: SQVTM and ANQGSEA. The germline V and J ends were trimmed by 6 bases and 7 bases, with 15 bases remaining between them. CDR3 protein: CSVPSPGGEKLFF. The CDR3 DNA is TGCAGCGTGCCAAGCCCGGGGGGTGAAAAACTGTTTTTT.

Only a few counts were recorded for this clone. The chain carries TRBV5-1 and TRBJ1-5; unclear D gene. The germline gives CDR1 SGHRS, CDR2 YFSETQ. V lost 1 base and J 1 base, leaving 3 bases between the germline ends. CDR3 length: 13 amino acids. CDR3 sequence: CASSLTSNQPQHF. The CDR3 DNA reads TGCGCCAGCAGCTTGACGAGCAATCAGCCCCAGCATTTT.

This chain connects TRBV28 to TRBJ2-3; a possible D gene is TRBD1 (6 bases). The germline V and J ends were trimmed by 6 bases and 0 bases, with 13 bases remaining between them. This CDR3 has 15 amino acids. The germline V gene encodes CDR1 MDHEN and CDR2 SYDVKM. CDR3 DNA sequence: TGTGCCAGCAGAGAAACAGGGTTTAGCACAGATACGCAGTATTTT. This encodes CASRETGFSTDTQYF.